This TCR beta chain was profiled in a study of T-cell reconstitution after alpha-beta-depleted transplantation in children. This clonotype has more than one count but fewer than ten. Unique molecular identifiers were built into the TCRbeta library. TCRdb called the PCR reads again in MiXCR, with one record for every CDR3 protein. The repertoire has more than 450,000 distinct CDR3 sequences, about a sixth of them found once; the top ten carry 3.3%. CDR1 and CDR2 (germline): ENHRY, SYGVKD. V shed 2 bases and J 8 bases; nucleotides not matched to a gene: 4. The CDR3 length is 15 residues. The gene calls are TRBV10-3 and TRBJ2-1; 12 nucleotides agree with TRBD2. This TCR derives from a human donor who donated a stem cell graft to a child with acute lymphoblastic leukemia. This sample comprised PBMCs from the stem cell graft donor, obtained from the stem cell graft. CDR3 coding DNA: TGTGCCATCAGTGAGGGAACTAGCGGGAGGCATGAGCAGTTCTTC. Translation gives CAISEGTSGRHEQFF.